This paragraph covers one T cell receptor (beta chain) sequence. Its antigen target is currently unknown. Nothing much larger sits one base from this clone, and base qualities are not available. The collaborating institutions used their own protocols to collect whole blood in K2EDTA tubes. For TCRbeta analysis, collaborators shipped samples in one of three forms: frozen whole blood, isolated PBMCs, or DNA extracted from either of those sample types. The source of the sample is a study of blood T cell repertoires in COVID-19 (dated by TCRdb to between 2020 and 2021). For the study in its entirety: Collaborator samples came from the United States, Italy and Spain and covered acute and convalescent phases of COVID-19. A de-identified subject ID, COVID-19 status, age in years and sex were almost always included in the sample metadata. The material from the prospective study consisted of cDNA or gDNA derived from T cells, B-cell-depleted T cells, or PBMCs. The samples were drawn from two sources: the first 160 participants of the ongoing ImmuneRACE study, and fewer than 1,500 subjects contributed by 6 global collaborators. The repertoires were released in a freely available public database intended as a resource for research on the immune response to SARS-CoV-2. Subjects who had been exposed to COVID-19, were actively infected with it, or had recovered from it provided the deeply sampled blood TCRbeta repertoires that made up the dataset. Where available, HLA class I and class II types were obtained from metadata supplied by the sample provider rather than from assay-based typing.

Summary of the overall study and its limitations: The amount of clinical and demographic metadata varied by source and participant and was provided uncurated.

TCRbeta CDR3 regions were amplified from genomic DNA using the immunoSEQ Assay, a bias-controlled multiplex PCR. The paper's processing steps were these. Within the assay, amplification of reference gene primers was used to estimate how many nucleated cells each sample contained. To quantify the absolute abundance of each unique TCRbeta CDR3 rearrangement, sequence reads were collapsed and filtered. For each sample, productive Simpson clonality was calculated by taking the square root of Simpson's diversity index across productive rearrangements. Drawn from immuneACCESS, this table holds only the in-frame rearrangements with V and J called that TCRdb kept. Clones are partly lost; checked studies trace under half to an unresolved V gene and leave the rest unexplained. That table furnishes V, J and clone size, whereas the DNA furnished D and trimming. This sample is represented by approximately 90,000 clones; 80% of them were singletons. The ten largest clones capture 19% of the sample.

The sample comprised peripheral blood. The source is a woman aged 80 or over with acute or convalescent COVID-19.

The nucleotides are TGTGCCAGCTCACGACTAACTAGCGACCCACAAGAGACCCAGTACTTC. It encodes CASSRLTSDPQETQYF. This chain joins TRBV18 to TRBJ2-5; the junction holds 7 bases that match TRBD2. The junction shows trimming of 4 bases on V and 2 bases on J, and the gene matches do not reach 10 bases of it. The germline V gene supplies CDR1 KGHSH and CDR2 LQKENI. Inclusive of the bounding cysteine and phenylalanine, the CDR3 is 16 residues long. The retained sequence is limited to the CDR3, 48 bases, with the frame set at the first base.